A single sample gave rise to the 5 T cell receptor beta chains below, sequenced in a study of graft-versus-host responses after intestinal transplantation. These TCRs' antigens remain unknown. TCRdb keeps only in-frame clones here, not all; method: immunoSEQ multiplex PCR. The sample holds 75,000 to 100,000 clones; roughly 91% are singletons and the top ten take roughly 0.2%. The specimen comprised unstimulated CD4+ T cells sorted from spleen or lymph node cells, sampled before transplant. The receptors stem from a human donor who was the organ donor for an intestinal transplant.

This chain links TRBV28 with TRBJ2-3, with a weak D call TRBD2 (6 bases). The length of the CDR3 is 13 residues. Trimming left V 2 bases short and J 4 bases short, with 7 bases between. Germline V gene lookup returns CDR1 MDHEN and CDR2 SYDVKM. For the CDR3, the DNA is TGTGCCAGCAGTTTAGGGGGGTCAGATACGCAGTATTTT. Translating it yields CASSLGGSDTQYF.

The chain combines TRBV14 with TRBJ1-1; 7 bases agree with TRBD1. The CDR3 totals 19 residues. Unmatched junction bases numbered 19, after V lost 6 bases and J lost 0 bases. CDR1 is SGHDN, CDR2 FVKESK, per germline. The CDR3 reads CASSRNLQGITGMNTEAFF. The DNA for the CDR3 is TGTGCCAGCAGTCGAAACCTACAGGGGATAACGGGAATGAACACTGAAGCTTTCTTT.

The CDR3 sequence: CASSAGLAGWTDTQYF. The DNA for the CDR3 is TGTGCCAGCAGCGCCGGACTAGCGGGGTGGACAGATACGCAGTATTTT. The V call is TRBV9, the J call TRBJ2-3, with 12 bases matching TRBD2. V lost 3 bases and J lost 3; bases outside the gene matches: 5. The length of the CDR3 is 16 residues. The V gene's germline CDR1 is SGDLS and CDR2 YYNGEE.

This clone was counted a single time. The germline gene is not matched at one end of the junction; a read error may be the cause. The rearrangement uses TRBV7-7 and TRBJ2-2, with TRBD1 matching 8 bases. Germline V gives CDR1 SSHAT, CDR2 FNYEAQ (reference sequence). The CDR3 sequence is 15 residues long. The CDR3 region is CASSLQTGGTGELFF. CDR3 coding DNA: TGTGCTAGCAGCTTACAAACAGGGGGGACCGGGGAGCTGTTTTTT. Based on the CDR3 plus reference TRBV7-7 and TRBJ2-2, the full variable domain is GAGVSQSPRYKVTKRGQDVTLRCDPISSHATLYWYQQALGQGPEFLTYFNYEAQPDKSGLPSDRFSAERPEGSISTLTIQRTEQRDSAMYRCASSLQTGGTGELFFGEGSRLTVL.

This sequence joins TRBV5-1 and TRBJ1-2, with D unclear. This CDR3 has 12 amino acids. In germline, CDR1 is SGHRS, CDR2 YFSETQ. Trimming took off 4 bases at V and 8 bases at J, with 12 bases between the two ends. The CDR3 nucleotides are TGCGCCAGCAGCCCGGAGGTGGAAGGCTACACCTTC. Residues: CASSPEVEGYTF.